The 32 T cell receptor beta chains presented below share a single source sample, sequenced in a study of identical twins. TCRdb processed the 5' RACE reads anew with MiXCR; each CDR3 protein has one entry. Among 1.5 million to 2 million distinct CDR3 sequences listed, about 32% were seen once. Input material: cord blood. Receptors originate from a newborn girl in good health.

This clonotype turned up a few times. The chain couples TRBV7-9 to TRBJ1-1; D is undetermined. Per germline, CDR1 SEHNR and CDR2 FQNEAQ (reference sequence). Deletions cut 1 base from V and 10 bases from J, with 10 bases between. This CDR3 comprises 12 residues. As DNA, the CDR3 is TGTGCCAGCAGCTTAGGGGAATTGGGAGCTTTCTTT. The encoded protein is CASSLGELGAFF.

The CDR3 region is CAISESPKAPSTDTQYF. CDR3 DNA sequence: TGTGCCATCAGTGAGTCCCCCAAAGCACCCAGCACAGATACGCAGTATTTT. This chain uses TRBV10-3 with TRBJ2-3; D gene unclear. Germline CDR1 and CDR2: ENHRY and SYGVKD. The CDR3 spans 17 residues. V was cut by 0 bases and J by 0 bases, with 13 bases left in between.

This sequence joins TRBV20-1 and TRBJ2-1; D is possibly TRBD1 (5 bases). Per the germline V gene, CDR1 is DFQATT and CDR2 is SNEGSKA (reference sequence). This CDR3 is 13 amino acids long. V lost 2 bases, J lost 7 bases, and 12 bases lay in between. The CDR3 spells CSARQQGRNEQFF. In nucleotides, the CDR3 is TGCAGTGCTAGACAGCAGGGTAGGAATGAGCAGTTCTTC.

This clonotype was detected only a few times. The chain has TRBV5-1 and TRBJ1-1; D is undetermined. Trimming pared 2 bases from V and 1 base from J, leaving 9 bases between. Germline values: CDR1 SGHRS, CDR2 YFSETQ. This CDR3 spans 14 amino acids. CDR3 coding DNA: TGCGCCAGCAGCTTTGGTTTACAGAACACTGAAGCTTTCTTT. Protein: CASSFGLQNTEAFF.

Notes on this clonotype: This clone may be a read error of a much larger clone one base away. The chain employs TRBV27 and TRBJ2-1, with TRBD2 as a possible D gene (6 bases). The V end lost 2 bases, the J end lost 4 bases, and 9 bases lay between the germline ends. The CDR3 has 14 residues. CDR1 is MNHEY and CDR2 is SMNVEV in the germline V gene (reference sequence). The CDR3 DNA reads TGTGCCAGCAGTTTAGCTAGCGAGTACAATGAGCAGTTCTTC. Amino acid sequence: CASSLASEYNEQFF.

The sample holds a few counts of this clonotype. This chain uses TRBV25-1 with TRBJ2-5, with D perhaps TRBD1 (6 bases). Trimming removed 0 bases at V and 4 bases at J, with 9 bases between. The CDR3 totals 14 residues. Germline values: CDR1 MGHDK, CDR2 SYGVNS. Written as DNA, the CDR3 is TGTGCCAGCAGTGAATACACAGGGAGAGAGACCCAGTACTTC. Translating gives CASSEYTGRETQYF.

At least ten counts were recorded for this clonotype. The chain combines TRBV10-3 with TRBJ2-1, with 14 bases aligning to TRBD2. Germline V CDR1 and CDR2: ENHRY, SYGVKD. This CDR3 comprises 16 residues. The trim removed 6 bases at V and 8 bases at J, leaving 9 bases unmatched. The CDR3 protein is CAISRLAGGSGDEQFF. The CDR3 DNA follows: TGTGCCATCAGCCGACTAGCGGGAGGGAGTGGAGATGAGCAGTTCTTC.

The rearrangement links TRBV20-1 to TRBJ2-5, with 8 bases matching TRBD2. The J call may be wrong; the DNA end is better matched by TRBJ2-7. CDR1 is DFQATT and CDR2 is SNEGSKA in the germline V gene (reference sequence). The CDR3 covers 14 residues. The CDR3 loop reads CSASTLAGSYEQYF. The CDR3 bases are TGCAGTGCTAGCACCCTAGCGGGCTCCTACGAGCAGTACTTC.

The gene calls are TRBV19 and TRBJ2-2; D is perhaps TRBD2 (6 bases). Germline-derived CDR1 and CDR2 are LNHDA and SQIVND (reference sequence). V lost 5 bases and J 1 base, leaving 11 bases between the germline ends. The CDR3 covers 15 residues. CDR3 sequence: CASSRGTLNTGELFF. The CDR3 DNA sequence: TGTGCCAGTAGTCGGGGGACCTTGAACACCGGGGAGCTGTTTTTT.

This clonotype was found many times. The chain is built from TRBV24-1 and TRBJ1-2, with D possibly matching TRBD1 (5 bases). The CDR3 extends over 14 amino acids. Trimming removed 1 base at V and 0 bases at J, with 5 bases between. Germline V lookup: CDR1 KGHDR, CDR2 SFDVKD. CDR3 amino acids: CATSDFRANYGYTF. In DNA, the CDR3 is TGTGCCACCAGTGATTTCAGGGCTAACTATGGCTACACCTTC.

V usage is TRBV21-1 and J usage is TRBJ2-7. TRBV21-1 is a pseudogene segment. The CDR3 covers 16 residues. The CDR3 region has the DNA TGTGCCAGCAGCCGAGGCTACTATTTACAAACCTACGAGCAGTACTTC. Translation: CASSRGYYLQTYEQYF.

This chain links TRBV12-3 or TRBV12-4 with TRBJ2-1; possibly TRBD1 or TRBD2 for D (5 bases each). V was cut by 4 bases and J by 4 bases, with 20 bases left in between. The CDR3 loop spans 17 amino acids. The CDR3 bases are TGTGCCAGCAGTTCAAGACCGGGACGCTATGGGTACAATGAGCAGTTCTTC. Its protein product is CASSSRPGRYGYNEQFF.

This chain links TRBV28 with TRBJ2-7, with D possibly TRBD1 on 6 matching bases. The CDR3 spans 15 residues. CDR1 and CDR2 (germline): MDHEN, SYDVKM. Trimming removed 2 bases at V and 5 bases at J, with 16 bases between. CDR3 nucleotide sequence: TGTGCCAGCAGTTTAGGACAGTCCCAAGACGACGAGCAGTACTTC. It is translated as CASSLGQSQDDEQYF.

The chain couples TRBV7-6 to TRBJ1-6; D ambiguous. The V gene's germline CDR1 is SGHVS and CDR2 FNYEAQ. Trimming took 3 bases from V and 10 from J, leaving 13 bases between them. This CDR3 region has 14 residues. Here the CDR3 reads CASSFGRASSPLHF. In DNA form, the CDR3 reads TGTGCCAGCAGCTTCGGCCGGGCCAGCTCACCCCTCCACTTT.

V gene TRBV28 combines with J gene TRBJ2-4; 10 bases are shared with TRBD2. CDR3 length: 19 residues. The ends lost 4 bases at V and 0 bases at J; junction bases unmatched: 12. Germline-derived CDR1 and CDR2 are MDHEN and SYDVKM. The CDR3 sequence: CASSYARTSGDLAKNIQYF. The CDR3 coding sequence is TGTGCCAGCAGTTACGCCAGGACTAGCGGAGACCTAGCCAAAAACATTCAGTACTTC. The full variable domain, rest sourced from reference TRBV28 and TRBJ2-4, is DVKVTQSSRYLVKRTGEKVFLECVQDMDHENMFWYRQDPGLGLRLIYFSYDVKMKEKGDIPEGYSVSREKKERFSLILESASTNQTSMYLCASSYARTSGDLAKNIQYFGAGTRLSVL.

J is TRBJ1-4 and V is TRBV5-1, with D tentatively TRBD1 (6 bases). V lost 4 bases and J lost 3, with 13 bases in between. Germline V gene sequence: CDR1 SGHRS, CDR2 YFSETQ. This CDR3 comprises 15 residues. This CDR3 is CASSPGGGPNEKLFF. Written as DNA, the CDR3 is TGCGCCAGCAGCCCCGGGGGCGGCCCTAATGAAAAACTGTTTTTT.

This clonotype was picked up many times. The chain has TRBV7-9 and TRBJ2-5, with 9 bases identical to TRBD1. In germline, CDR1 is SEHNR, CDR2 FQNEAQ (reference sequence). The V segment lost 3 bases and the J segment 3 bases; nucleotides outside the gene matches: 5. The length of the CDR3 is 15 residues. CDR3 nucleotides: TGTGCCAGCAGCTTGCTGGGACAGGGCAAAGAGACCCAGTACTTC. It yields the protein CASSLLGQGKETQYF.

The rearrangement links TRBV5-1 to TRBJ1-5; D remains ambiguous. The CDR3 runs 15 residues. Germline V gene lookup returns CDR1 SGHRS and CDR2 YFSETQ. Trimming removed 7 bases at V and 4 bases at J, with 18 bases between. Here the CDR3 reads CASPRRESGNQPQHF. Here the CDR3 DNA reads TGCGCCAGCCCACGGAGGGAATCGGGGAATCAGCCCCAGCATTTT.

The CDR3 nucleotides read TGTGCCAGCAGCCAAGATCCCGGACTAGGTTACAATGAGCAGTACTTC. As protein: CASSQDPGLGYNEQYF. V and J are TRBV3-1 and TRBJ2-1; 7 bases match TRBD2. The J call may be mistaken, given a closer DNA end match to TRBJ2-7. Germline V gene sequence: CDR1 LGHDT, CDR2 YNNKEL (reference sequence). This CDR3 contains 16 residues.

The rearrangement uses TRBV7-2 and TRBJ2-5; 8 bases agree with TRBD1. The J call could be wrong; TRBJ2-7 is a better fit for the DNA end. CDR1 and CDR2 from the germline V gene are SGHTA and FQGNSA. The length of the CDR3 is 14 residues. The CDR3 DNA is TGTGCCAGCAGCCCGCAGGGGGCGATCTACGAGCAGTACTTC. This sequence encodes CASSPQGAIYEQYF.

This CDR3 reads CASSLVATSGSWGGNEQFF. The DNA for the CDR3 is TGTGCCAGCAGCTTAGTCGCGACTAGCGGGAGCTGGGGGGGAAATGAGCAGTTCTTC. V usage is TRBV11-2 and J usage is TRBJ2-1, with TRBD2 matching 12 bases. In germline, CDR1 is SGHAT, CDR2 FQNNGV. V was pared by 1 base and J by 7 bases, with 14 bases of the junction left unmatched. The CDR3 totals 19 residues. The full variable domain, with the rest looked up from reference TRBV11-2 and TRBJ2-1, is EAGVAQSPRYKIIEKRQSVAFWCNPISGHATLYWYQQILGQGPKLLIQFQNNGVVDDSQLPKDRFSAERLKGVDSTLKIQPAKLEDSAVYLCASSLVATSGSWGGNEQFFGPGTRLTVL.

This chain connects TRBV19 to TRBJ2-1; 8 bases align to TRBD1. Germline assignment: CDR1 LNHDA and CDR2 SQIVND (reference sequence). CDR3 length: 15 amino acids. The V and J ends lost 3 bases and 5 bases, in that order; junction bases with no gene match: 6. In DNA, the CDR3 is TGTGCCAGTAGTATTACAGGGGGGAGCAACAATGAGCAGTTCTTC. Its protein product is CASSITGGSNNEQFF.

This clonotype showed up just a few times. V and J are TRBV5-1 and TRBJ1-2, with D maybe TRBD1 (6 bases). CDR3 length: 14 amino acids. V gave up 0 bases and J gave up 3 bases, with 9 bases separating them. The V gene's germline CDR1 is SGHRS and CDR2 YFSETQ. CDR3 loop: CASSLGQVDYGYTF. DNA for the CDR3: TGCGCCAGCAGCTTGGGACAGGTAGACTATGGCTACACCTTC.

The V gene is TRBV19, the J gene TRBJ2-7; D may be TRBD2 (5 bases). Trimming took 5 bases from V and 0 from J, leaving 14 bases between them. CDR1 is LNHDA, CDR2 SQIVND, per germline (reference sequence). This CDR3 is built from 15 residues. The CDR3 is CASSVPGSYSYEQYF. The CDR3 DNA reads as TGTGCCAGTAGTGTCCCGGGGTCCTACTCCTACGAGCAGTACTTC.

This rearrangement joins TRBV20-1 to TRBJ1-1, with D maybe TRBD1 (5 bases). The CDR3 sequence is 12 residues long. V was shortened by 2 bases and J by 6 bases, with 10 bases between the two germline ends. The V gene's germline CDR1 is DFQATT and CDR2 SNEGSKA (reference sequence). The CDR3 spells CSARQGMAEAFF. CDR3 in DNA: TGCAGTGCTAGACAGGGTATGGCTGAAGCTTTCTTT.

The sample holds a few counts of this clonotype. The genes are TRBV2 and TRBJ2-1; a possible D gene is TRBD2 (6 bases). This CDR3 comprises 15 residues. Germline V gives CDR1 SNHLY, CDR2 FYNNEI. The V and J ends lost 4 bases and 5 bases respectively, with 15 bases between them. The CDR3 nucleotides are TGTGCCAGCAGTGGGGGATTGTGGGGGGACAATGAGCAGTTCTTC. Protein: CASSGGLWGDNEQFF.

This clonotype was seen only a few times. The genes are TRBV20-1 and TRBJ2-3, with TRBD1 identical over 9 bases. Germline lookup yields CDR1 DFQATT and CDR2 SNEGSKA (reference sequence). This CDR3 has 14 residues. Trimming cost V 3 bases and J 4 bases; bases outside gene matches: 5. Here the CDR3 DNA reads TGCAGTGCTAGTACAGGGGGCGTTGCAGATACGCAGTATTTT. Translation: CSASTGGVADTQYF.

This clonotype was seen only a few times. The V and J genes are TRBV5-1 and TRBJ2-7; 8 bases agree with TRBD1. The length of the CDR3 is 14 residues. J gave up 2 bases and V 4 bases, and 5 bases lay outside the gene matches. Germline V gene lookup returns CDR1 SGHRS and CDR2 YFSETQ. In nucleotides, the CDR3 is TGCGCCAGCAGCGGACAGGGTAACACCTACGAGCAGTACTTC. Encoded protein: CASSGQGNTYEQYF.

V is TRBV7-2 and J is TRBJ1-2, with D unresolved. The CDR3 totals 15 residues. CDR1 and CDR2 from the germline V gene are SGHTA and FQGNSA. Between the trimmed V and J ends, which lost 4 bases and 0 bases, there was a span of 12 bases. CDR3 DNA sequence: TGTGCCAGCAGCTCCCTCCCGCGGACTAACTATGGCTACACCTTC. Translating it yields CASSSLPRTNYGYTF.

The rearrangement uses TRBV3-1 and TRBJ1-5, with D maybe TRBD1 (6 bases). The CDR3 is 15 residues long. Trimming took off 4 bases at V and 3 bases at J, with 13 bases between the two ends. Germline V CDR1 and CDR2: LGHDT, YNNKEL (reference sequence). As DNA, the CDR3 is TGTGCCAGCAGCCCATCAGGGGTTCACAATCAGCCCCAGCATTTT. Its translation is CASSPSGVHNQPQHF.

As concerns this clonotype: A much larger clone lies a single base off, so this may be a read error. The chain has TRBV4-2 and TRBJ2-3, with D possibly matching TRBD2 (6 bases). V was trimmed by 4 bases and J by 11 bases, leaving 16 bases between them. The CDR3 covers 13 residues. In germline, CDR1 is LGHNA, CDR2 YNFKEQ. The chain's CDR3 is CASSRVEGRMQYF. In DNA form, the CDR3 reads TGTGCCAGCAGCCGAGTGGAGGGTAGGATGCAGTATTTT.

This clonotype occurred many times. This sequence joins TRBV7-2 and TRBJ2-4; D gene unclear. Germline CDR1 and CDR2: SGHTA and FQGNSA. Between the trimmed V and J ends, which lost 2 bases and 6 bases, there was a span of 2 bases. This CDR3 has 11 residues. CDR3 nucleotide sequence: TGTGCCAGCAGCTTACTAAACATTCAGTACTTC. Its translation: CASSLLNIQYF.